This passage covers 10 T cell receptor beta chains from one sample sequenced in a study of OX40 agonist ivuxolimab in advanced cancers. TCRdb keeps only in-frame clones here, not all; method: immunoSEQ multiplex PCR. The profile shows 75,000 to 100,000 clones, about nine tenths of them singletons. Here the sequenced sample was CD4+ or CD8+ T cells sorted from blood, taken in a trial of the OX40 agonist ivuxolimab. These receptors were obtained from an adult with an advanced solid tumor such as melanoma, head and neck, liver or kidney cancer.

The chain has TRBV7-9 and TRBJ2-7; D perhaps matches TRBD2 (5 bases). CDR1 is SEHNR, CDR2 FQNEAQ, per germline (reference sequence). V lost 7 bases and J 1 base, leaving 11 bases between the germline ends. The CDR3 is 13 residues long. CDR3 sequence (DNA): TGTGCCAGCAACGGGGAGTCGTCCTACGAGCAGTACTTC. Its protein is CASNGESSYEQYF.

The J gene is TRBJ2-7, the V gene TRBV4-1, with TRBD2 matching over 7 bases. Germline CDR1 and CDR2: MGHRA and YSYEKL. This CDR3 region has 14 residues. With 5 bases clipped from V and 0 bases from J, the junction kept 4 bases outside the gene matches. CDR3 region: CASSSRDYSYEQYF. The CDR3 region has the DNA TGCGCCAGCAGCAGCCGGGACTACTCCTACGAGCAGTACTTC.

This sequence joins TRBV18 and TRBJ2-7, with a tentative D call TRBD2 (6 bases). Germline V gene lookup returns CDR1 KGHSH and CDR2 LQKENI. This CDR3 comprises 16 residues. Trimming took 3 bases from V and 2 from J, leaving 17 bases between them. The CDR3 nucleotides are TGTGCCAGCTCACCGCCGGGGGAGTCAAAGCCCTACGAGCAGTACTTC. This encodes CASSPPGESKPYEQYF.

V and J are TRBV29-1 and TRBJ1-1; TRBD1 is a possible D gene (5 bases). The CDR3 covers 12 residues. The V and J ends lost 4 bases and 3 bases respectively, with 9 bases between them. Per the germline V gene, CDR1 is SQVTM and CDR2 is ANQGSEA. CDR3 DNA: TGCAGCGTTGTTCCAGGGTACACTGAAGCTTTCTTT. It codes for CSVVPGYTEAFF.

The genes are TRBV7-2 and TRBJ2-1; 10 bases match TRBD2. CDR3 length equals 14 residues. Looked up from germline, CDR1 is SGHTA and CDR2 is FQGNSA. The V gene end was trimmed by 5 bases and the J gene end by 8 bases; junction bases not matched to a gene: 6. Here the CDR3 reads CASSIQRGGYEQFF. Here the CDR3 DNA reads TGTGCCAGCAGCATCCAGCGGGGGGGGTATGAGCAGTTCTTC.

The chain combines TRBV6-6 with TRBJ1-5, with D tentatively TRBD1 (6 bases). CDR1 and CDR2 (germline): MNHNY, SVGAGI (reference sequence). V was clipped by 4 bases and J by 7 bases, with 17 bases between them. The CDR3 length is 15 residues. The CDR3 loop is CASSSNSQGRQPQHF. As DNA, the CDR3 is TGTGCCAGCAGTTCGAATTCTCAGGGGCGGCAGCCCCAGCATTTT.

The V gene is TRBV6-5, the J gene TRBJ2-1; possibly TRBD1 for D (6 bases). The CDR3 loop spans 15 amino acids. Germline CDR1 reads MNHEY; CDR2 reads SVGAGI. Trimming took 4 bases from V and 2 from J, leaving 12 bases between them. The CDR3 DNA follows: TGTGCCAGCAGTTTCCGTGGGGACACCTACAATGAGCAGTTCTTC. This translates into CASSFRGDTYNEQFF.

The rearrangement joins TRBV6-6 to TRBJ1-1; weak D call: TRBD1 (6 bases). The germline V gene has CDR1 MNHNY and CDR2 SVGAGI (reference sequence). The CDR3 length is 13 residues. The V end was cut by 5 bases, the J end by 3 bases, with 10 bases between. The CDR3 coding sequence is TGTGCCAGCAGTCGGGACACCTACACTGAAGCTTTCTTT. Its protein is CASSRDTYTEAFF.

The V gene is TRBV19, the J gene TRBJ2-2; D is possibly TRBD2 (5 bases). There are 16 residues in the CDR3. The germline gives CDR1 LNHDA, CDR2 SQIVND (reference sequence). Trimming removed 5 bases from V and 4 bases from J, with 17 bases in between. CDR3 in amino acids: CASSSRTGWGTGELFF. CDR3 nucleotides: TGTGCCAGTAGTTCGAGGACTGGATGGGGCACCGGGGAGCTGTTTTTT.

The chain links TRBV11-3 to TRBJ2-1, with unresolved D. This CDR3 is 11 amino acids long. Germline V gene sequence: CDR1 SGHNT, CDR2 YENEEA. V lost 1 base to trimming and J lost 8 bases, with 3 bases between them. CDR3 protein: CASSLVDEQFF. DNA of the CDR3: TGTGCCAGCAGCTTAGTCGATGAGCAGTTCTTC. The variable domain in full, with the rest retrieved from reference TRBV11-3 and TRBJ2-1, is EAGVVQSPRYKIIEKKQPVAFWCNPISGHNTLYWYLQNLGQGPELLIRYENEEAVDDSQLPKDRFSAERLKGVDSTLKIQPAELGDSAVYLCASSLVDEQFFGPGTRLTVL.